Presented here are 10 T cell receptor beta chains from one specimen sequenced in a study of regulatory T cells in long-lasting Graves disease. Libraries of TCR beta came from iRepertoire HTBI primers plus Arm-PCR of CDR3 regions. TCRdb ran MiXCR on the multiplex PCR reads and lists one entry per CDR3 protein. This sample has roughly 400,000 distinct CDR3 sequences, with around 20% found just once. Noted time point: persistent/refractory GD, antithyroid drugs over 5 years with positive TRAb. The TCR library was made from RNA extracted from PBMCs. Sample: peripheral blood mononuclear cells (PBMCs), taken when the disease was refractory, from a patient treated with antithyroid drugs. The receptors shown here come from a female donor with Graves disease.

This clonotype was seen many times. This sequence joins TRBV29-1 and TRBJ1-2, with 10 positions matching TRBD1. Germline V gene lookup returns CDR1 SQVTM and CDR2 ANQGSEA. The CDR3 runs 12 residues. Losses at the gene ends were 5 bases for V and 7 bases for J; bases not matched to a gene: 4. CDR3 sequence (DNA): TGCAGCGTTTCGACAGGGGGCGGTGGCTACACCTTC. Protein sequence: CSVSTGGGGYTF.

The table lists this clonotype with many counts. V gene TRBV15 combines with J gene TRBJ1-2; possible D gene TRBD1, 6 bases. The germline gives CDR1 LNHNV, CDR2 YYDKDF (reference sequence). Trimming cost V 4 bases and J 4 bases, with 10 bases left between them. The CDR3 is 13 residues long. CDR3 region: CATSKGQTYGYTF. CDR3 sequence (DNA): TGTGCCACCAGCAAAGGACAGACCTATGGCTACACCTTC.

The chain uses TRBV7-2 and TRBJ2-3; 8 bases are shared with TRBD2. The CDR3 loop spans 16 amino acids. After removal of 1 base from V and 5 bases from J, the junction contained 8 bases not matched to a gene. The germline gives CDR1 SGHTA, CDR2 FQGNSA. The DNA of the CDR3 is TGTGCCAGCAGCTTAGGAAGCGGGGGAGGGGAAGATACGCAGTATTTT. Translating it yields CASSLGSGGGEDTQYF.

This clonotype was seen repeatedly, ten times or more. This chain uses TRBV7-8 with TRBJ1-4, with D unresolved. There are 15 residues in the CDR3. In germline, CDR1 is SGHVS, CDR2 FQNEAQ. Trimming shortened V by 2 bases and J by 3 bases, and 10 bases separated the two germline ends. CDR3 region: CASSLTERPNEKLFF. CDR3 coding DNA: TGTGCCAGCAGCTTAACGGAACGACCTAATGAAAAACTGTTTTTT.

This clonotype came up many times. The V gene is TRBV11-2, the J gene TRBJ2-5, with 8 positions matching TRBD1. The CDR3 has 16 residues. The ends lost 1 base at V and 5 bases at J; junction bases unmatched: 9. CDR1 is SGHAT, CDR2 FQNNGV, per germline. The CDR3 nucleotides read TGTGCCAGCAGCTTAGGGGGTCGGACAGGGATGGAGACCCAGTACTTC. Encoded protein: CASSLGGRTGMETQYF.

The chain has TRBV6-1 and TRBJ1-1; no clear D. The CDR3 is made up of 10 amino acids. V was trimmed by 5 bases and J by 7 bases, leaving 5 bases between them. Germline assignment: CDR1 MNHNS and CDR2 SASEGT. The CDR3, as DNA: TGTGCCAGCAGTAGGGTTGAAGCTTTCTTT. This encodes CASSRVEAFF.

This sequence joins TRBV19 and TRBJ2-5; D might be TRBD1 (6 bases). The V gene lost 0 bases and the J gene lost 6 bases, with 20 bases spanning the gap. The CDR3 is 17 amino acids. The V gene's germline CDR1 is LNHDA and CDR2 SQIVND (reference sequence). The DNA for the CDR3 is TGTGCCAGTAGTATAGAAAGGACAGCCGGCGGATGGCAGACCCAGTACTTC. It is translated as CASSIERTAGGWQTQYF.

This clonotype was detected many times. V gene TRBV20-1 combines with J gene TRBJ1-2, with TRBD1 matching over 8 bases. The CDR3 sequence is 15 residues long. V gave up 3 bases and J gave up 0 bases; unmatched junction bases: 6. In germline, CDR1 is DFQATT, CDR2 SNEGSKA (reference sequence). Here the CDR3 DNA reads TGCAGTGCTAGCGGGACAGGTCAAACTAACTATGGCTACACCTTC. Encoded protein: CSASGTGQTNYGYTF.

Many counts were recorded for this clonotype. The chain carries TRBV7-9 and TRBJ2-7; 8 nucleotides line up with TRBD1. The CDR3 is 15 residues long. Looked up from germline, CDR1 is SEHNR and CDR2 is FQNEAQ (reference sequence). With V trimmed by 0 bases and J by 3 bases, 4 bases remained unmatched. CDR3 loop: CASSLARTGNYEQYF. Written as DNA, the CDR3 is TGTGCCAGCAGCTTAGCTAGGACAGGGAACTACGAGCAGTACTTC.

This clonotype was found a few times. This chain links TRBV29-1 with TRBJ1-4; perhaps TRBD1 as D (5 bases). CDR1 is SQVTM and CDR2 is ANQGSEA in the germline V gene. This CDR3 comprises 14 residues. Trimming left V 2 bases short and J 5 bases short, with 12 bases between. CDR3 nucleotide sequence: TGCAGCGTTGAATCAGGGAGACCGAATGAAAAACTGTTTTTT. It encodes CSVESGRPNEKLFF.